Listed below are T cell receptor beta chains from one sample, sequenced in a study of OX40 agonist ivuxolimab in advanced cancers. Repertoires were generated with immunoSEQ multiplex PCR, while TCRdb's copy carries only in-frame clones and drops some. The sample includes about 73,000 clones, about 88% of them seen just once. Source: CD4+ or CD8+ T cells sorted from blood, taken in a trial of the OX40 agonist ivuxolimab. All receptors derive from an adult with an advanced solid tumor such as melanoma, head and neck, liver or kidney cancer. Both conserved end residues are part of each CDR3. A D gene is named only where the DNA matches it firmly. Rows give clone size only sometimes, using once, few, many, or a class for an expanded clone.

V	D	J	size	CDR3	DNA
TRBV25-1	TRBD2	TRBJ2-5	NA	CASSEYIAGGSQETQYF	TGTGCCAGCAGTGAATATATAGCGGGGGGCAGCCAAGAGACCCAGTACTTC
TRBV5-1	NA	TRBJ1-6	NA	CASSPDPQGTYNSPLHF	TGCGCCAGCAGCCCGGATCCACAGGGAACCTATAATTCACCCCTCCACTTT
TRBV29-1	NA	TRBJ1-1	NA	CSARTGQTNTEAFF	TGCAGCGCCAGGACCGGACAGACGAACACTGAAGCTTTCTTT
TRBV6-5	NA	TRBJ1-5	NA	CASSYSRQGDQPQHF	TGTGCCAGCAGTTACTCTCGGCAGGGCGACCAGCCCCAGCATTTT
TRBV7-2	TRBD1	TRBJ1-4	NA	CASSLGGTGGEKLFF	TGTGCCAGCAGCTTAGGGGGGACAGGAGGTGAAAAACTGTTTTTT
TRBV30	NA	TRBJ1-5	few	CAWSVRDGQPQHF	TGTGCCTGGAGTGTACGCGATGGTCAGCCCCAGCATTTT
TRBV14	NA	TRBJ2-5	NA	CASSRRRGRGQETQYF	TGTGCCAGCAGCCGTCGGAGGGGGAGGGGTCAAGAGACCCAGTACTTC
TRBV7-2	NA	TRBJ2-7	few	CASSFGTRRGEQYF	TGTGCCAGCAGCTTTGGGACACGGCGAGGGGAGCAGTACTTC
TRBV30	NA	TRBJ1-2	once	CAWSGGGSNYGYTF	TGTGCCTGGAGTGGTGGGGGATCTAACTATGGCTACACCTTC
TRBV2	NA	TRBJ1-2	few	CASSDAVGYTF	TGTGCCAGCAGTGATGCAGTCGGATACACCTTC
TRBV18	NA	TRBJ2-5	NA	CASISGEGLETQYF	TGTGCCAGCATCTCAGGTGAAGGATTGGAGACCCAGTACTTC
TRBV30	TRBD2	TRBJ2-7	once	CAWRLPGGYEQYF	TGTGCCTGGAGGCTCCCGGGGGGCTACGAGCAGTACTTC
TRBV19	TRBD2	TRBJ2-5	once	CASSRSGTYQETQYF	TGTGCCAGTAGTAGGAGCGGGACGTACCAAGAGACCCAGTACTTC
TRBV2	NA	TRBJ1-3	NA	CASIGQYSGNTIYF	TGTGCCAGCATCGGGCAGTACTCTGGAAACACCATATATTTT
TRBV2	TRBD1	TRBJ2-7	NA	CASRRQGSSYEQYF	TGTGCCAGCAGACGACAGGGGAGCTCCTACGAGCAGTACTTC
TRBV29-1	NA	TRBJ2-1	NA	CSVLPQRSYNEQFF	TGCAGCGTTCTCCCCCAACGCTCCTACAATGAGCAGTTCTTC
TRBV5-4	NA	TRBJ2-2	NA	CASSLELGGTGELFF	TGTGCCAGCAGCTTGGAATTGGGGGGAACCGGGGAGCTGTTTTTT
TRBV4-2	TRBD2	TRBJ2-1	NA	CASSAPGLRTNNEQFF	TGTGCCAGCAGCGCCCCGGGACTACGTACCAACAATGAGCAGTTCTTC
TRBV6-1	NA	TRBJ2-3	NA	CASKVIDSTDTQYF	TGTGCCAGCAAGGTAATAGATTCCACAGATACGCAGTATTTT
TRBV11-1	TRBD2	TRBJ2-7	NA	CASSRGGGSPSYEQYF	TGTGCCAGCAGCCGCGGGGGGGGCAGTCCCTCCTACGAGCAGTACTTC